This T cell receptor beta chain was sequenced during a study of technical replicates of blood from a few donors. Sequencing used immunoSEQ multiplex PCR; TCRdb keeps in-frame clones, though not all of them. Of around 72,000 clones in the sample, approximately 90% were seen once. Germline trimming cut 5 bases from V and 2 bases from J; bases unmatched to any gene: 7. Germline V lookup: CDR1 SGHTA, CDR2 FQGNSA. CDR3 length: 16 amino acids. The chain combines TRBV7-2 with TRBJ2-2, with 8 bases matching TRBD2. Sequenced material: PBMCs. This TCR came from a human donor in good health. Some clones in this sample may be carry-over from other donors' samples. The chain's CDR3 is CASSLRSGSNTGELFF. The CDR3, as DNA: TGTGCCAGCAGCCTCAGGAGCGGGAGTAACACCGGGGAGCTGTTTTTT.